The source of this TCR beta chain is a study of T cell responses to AZD1222 COVID-19 vaccine. A word on this clone: Its antigen remains unidentified.

This CDR3 has 13 residues. The V end lost 6 bases, the J end lost 8 bases, and 13 bases lay between the germline ends. Looked up from germline, CDR1 is SNHLY and CDR2 is FYNNEI. Regarding the study as a whole: Seropositive AZD1222 recipients at baseline numbered only five or six. Nearly half of spike-specific TCRs reportedly go after variant regions that carry no mutations.

This table comes from immunoSEQ multiplex PCR, and its TCRdb copy is limited to in-frame clones, with some not included. The sample lists over 50,000 clones, approximately 85% occurring once. This chain links TRBV2 with TRBJ1-4; D perhaps matches TRBD1 (6 bases). The sequence was collected from an adult who received the AZD1222 COVID-19 vaccine. This specimen was peripheral blood, taken 28 days after the second AZD1222 dose. As DNA, the CDR3 is TGTGCCAGCAGACTCAGACAGGACGAAAAACTGTTTTTT. It is translated as CASRLRQDEKLFF.